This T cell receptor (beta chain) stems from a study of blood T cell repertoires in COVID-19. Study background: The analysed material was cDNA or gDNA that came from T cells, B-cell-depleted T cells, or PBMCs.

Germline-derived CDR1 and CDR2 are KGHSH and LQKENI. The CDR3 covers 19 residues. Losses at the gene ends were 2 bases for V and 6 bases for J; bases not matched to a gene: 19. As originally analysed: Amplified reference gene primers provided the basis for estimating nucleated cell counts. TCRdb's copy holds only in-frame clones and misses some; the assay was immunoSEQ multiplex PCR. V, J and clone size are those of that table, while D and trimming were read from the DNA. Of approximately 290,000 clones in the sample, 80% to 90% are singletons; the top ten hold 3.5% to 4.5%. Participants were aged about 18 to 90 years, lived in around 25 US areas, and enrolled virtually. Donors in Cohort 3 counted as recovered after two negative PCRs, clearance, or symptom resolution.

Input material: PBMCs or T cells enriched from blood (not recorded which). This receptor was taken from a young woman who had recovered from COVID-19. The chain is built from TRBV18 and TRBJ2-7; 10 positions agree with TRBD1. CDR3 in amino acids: CASSPVMIKDRGRRGEQYF. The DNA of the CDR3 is TGTGCCAGCTCACCAGTGATGATAAAGGACAGGGGGAGAAGGGGCGAGCAGTACTTC.